This TCR beta chain was retrieved from a study of blood T cell repertoires in COVID-19. Assay used: immunoSEQ multiplex PCR; TCRdb lists only in-frame clones, some missing. The data hold 95,000 to 150,000 clones, with over 75% observed a single time. The specimen was peripheral blood. This receptor was identified in a man aged 55-75 years with acute or convalescent COVID-19.

In DNA form, the CDR3 reads TGTGCCAGCAGTGAGTCCCTCTATGGCTACACCTTC. Encoded protein: CASSESLYGYTF. The chain employs TRBV6-1 and TRBJ1-2, with unresolved D. The germline V and J ends were trimmed by 3 bases and 4 bases, with 6 bases remaining between them. The CDR3 has 12 residues. CDR1 is MNHNS and CDR2 is SASEGT in the germline V gene.